The T cell receptor beta chain under discussion was sequenced for a study of blood T cell repertoires in COVID-19. For the study at large: Material from acute and convalescent COVID-19 was sourced from the United States, Italy and Spain. Sources were T cells, B-cell-depleted T cells, or PBMCs; the material itself was cDNA or gDNA.

The length of the CDR3 is 14 residues. V lost 4 bases and J lost 2; bases outside the gene matches: 6. The germline gives CDR1 SGHKS, CDR2 YYEKEE (reference sequence). Authors' methods: The authors estimated nucleated cell counts from reference gene primer amplification. Sequenced by immunoSEQ multiplex PCR; TCRdb stores in-frame clones only, minus some. The DNA was the basis for D and trimming; V, J and clone size are from that table. This sample has roughly 200,000 clones, with about 90% found just once. Source material: peripheral blood. V usage is TRBV5-5 and J usage is TRBJ2-7; TRBD1 matches at 7 bases. This TCR was recovered from a man between 50 and 59 years old with acute or convalescent COVID-19. CDR3 sequence: CASSHSGTAYEQYF. DNA for the CDR3: TGTGCCAGCAGCCACTCCGGGACAGCCTACGAGCAGTACTTC.